This paragraph reports one TCR beta chain. These data are taken from a study of blood T cell repertoires in COVID-19. Across the whole study: From the United States, Italy and Spain came samples of acute and convalescent COVID-19. T cells, B-cell-depleted T cells, or PBMCs provided the cDNA or gDNA that served as material.

Authors' methods: Estimates of nucleated cell counts were drawn from the amplification of reference gene primers. Some clones are missing from TCRdb's copy, which holds only in-frame ones; the method was immunoSEQ multiplex PCR. V and J calls and clone size are given by that table; D and trimming were obtained from the DNA. The sample yields more than 110,000 clones, around 89% seen once. CDR3 length equals 14 residues. Trimming removed 2 bases at V and 0 bases at J, with 8 bases between. CDR1 SGHKS and CDR2 YYEKEE come from the germline V gene (reference sequence). The sequenced material came from peripheral blood. The chain carries TRBV5-5 and TRBJ1-2, with unresolved D. The receptor was isolated from a man in his 60s with active or convalescent COVID-19. The CDR3 protein is CASSFAVTNYGYTF. The CDR3 DNA follows: TGTGCCAGCAGCTTCGCAGTCACTAACTATGGCTACACCTTC.